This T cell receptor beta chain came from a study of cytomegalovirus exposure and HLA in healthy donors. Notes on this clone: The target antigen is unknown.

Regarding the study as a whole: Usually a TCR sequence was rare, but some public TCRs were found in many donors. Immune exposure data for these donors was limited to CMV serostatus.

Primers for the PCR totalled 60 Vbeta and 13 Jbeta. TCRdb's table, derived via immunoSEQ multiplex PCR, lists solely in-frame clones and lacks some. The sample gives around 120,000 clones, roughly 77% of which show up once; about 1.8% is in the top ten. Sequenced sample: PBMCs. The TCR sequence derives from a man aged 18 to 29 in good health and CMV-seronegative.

The CDR3 DNA reads TGTGCCAGCAGCCTAAGCACAGATACGCAGTATTTT. Protein product: CASSLSTDTQYF. This chain links TRBV9 with TRBJ2-3; unclear D gene. V lost 4 bases to trimming and J lost 0 bases, with 3 bases between them. The V gene's germline CDR1 is SGDLS and CDR2 YYNGEE. CDR3 length equals 12 residues. The entire variable domain, with the rest obtained from reference TRBV9 and TRBJ2-3, is as follows: DSGVTQTPKHLITATGQRVTLRCSPRSGDLSVYWYQQSLDQGLQFLIQYYNGEERAKGNILERFSAQQFPDLHSELNLSSLELGDSALYFCASSLSTDTQYFGPGTRLTVL.